Sequencing of this T cell receptor beta chain was carried out in a study of T cell responses to AZD1222 COVID-19 vaccine. Study-level findings and limits: Spike-spanning, vaccine-associated CD4 TCRs were dominant at 160-218 and 743-854. Donors skewed white British and female; clonal diversity was possibly underestimated. Of the AZD1222 recipients, only five to seven were seropositive at baseline. Repertoires were collected only later (after the peak T cell response had occurred).

On this clone itself: Antigen unknown.

This CDR3 is built from 19 residues. Trimming left V 6 bases short and J 0 bases short, with 26 bases between. The germline CDR1 and CDR2 sequences are MNHEY and SVGEGT. The protocol was immunoSEQ multiplex PCR, while the TCRdb copy is restricted to in-frame clones and leaves out a portion. The table has more than 95,000 clones, about 91% seen once. The material was peripheral blood, obtained 28 days after the second AZD1222 dose. This receptor was identified in an adult who received the AZD1222 COVID-19 vaccine. The J gene is TRBJ2-5, the V gene TRBV6-2 or TRBV6-3, with D tentatively TRBD1 (5 bases). The CDR3 spells CASSLRLQGEIAHQETQYF. The CDR3 DNA reads TGTGCCAGCAGCCTACGACTCCAGGGTGAAATAGCCCACCAAGAGACCCAGTACTTC.